This entry is about one TCR beta chain. One entry per CDR3 protein, called by TCRdb with MiXCR from the 5' RACE reads. The sample carries tens of thousands of distinct CDR3 sequences, 9.5% to 15% recorded once. The sample belongs to a study of early T cells in non-severe SARS-CoV-2 infection. For the study at large: Chains from this unsorted whole-blood bulk RNA could not be paired.

The germline CDR1 and CDR2 sequences are MNHEY and SVGEGT. Trimming took 7 bases from V and 2 from J, leaving 13 bases between them. CDR3 length: 14 amino acids. The chain combines TRBV6-2 or TRBV6-3 with TRBJ2-3, with D unclear. This TCR came from an adult who was a healthcare worker with PCR-confirmed SARS-CoV-2 infection or an uninfected control (not recorded which). The sequenced sample consisted of whole blood. The CDR3 DNA sequence: TGTGCCAGCAACCCCGGGCCAATCACAGATACGCAGTATTTT. Residues: CASNPGPITDTQYF.